These 6 T cell receptor beta chains were all obtained from the same sample, sequenced in a study of cytomegalovirus exposure and HLA in healthy donors. Primers included in the PCR were 60 Vbeta and 13 Jbeta primers. Here immunoSEQ multiplex PCR was the method, and the copy in TCRdb shows in-frame clones only, minus some. The table has under 200,000 clones, 82% seen once; the top ten hold approximately 1.5%. The sample comprised PBMCs. Source of these receptors: a girl between 10 and 17 years old in good health and CMV-seropositive.

The rearrangement joins TRBV28 to TRBJ1-5; D gene uncertain. The CDR3 runs to 14 residues. Trimming stripped 3 bases from V and 6 bases from J, with 12 bases between. The germline V gene encodes CDR1 MDHEN and CDR2 SYDVKM. In DNA, the CDR3 is TGTGCCAGCAGTTTTGAGGCCGGGAGTCAGCCCCAGCATTTT. This sequence encodes CASSFEAGSQPQHF.

This rearrangement joins TRBV21-1 to TRBJ1-2; TRBD1 was called by the table and not checked on the DNA. TRBV21-1 is assigned pseudogene status. This CDR3 spans 14 amino acids. The CDR3 here is CASSQTPRRVGYTF. CDR3 in DNA: TGTGCCAGCAGCCAAACACCCAGGCGAGTAGGCTACACCTTC.

The gene calls are TRBV5-1 and TRBJ2-7; TRBD2 agrees at 11 bases. With 0 bases clipped from V and 3 bases from J, the junction kept 5 bases outside the gene matches. The CDR3 runs 16 residues. Per germline, CDR1 SGHRS and CDR2 YFSETQ. CDR3 coding DNA: TGCGCCAGCAGCTTGGCTACTAGCGGGAGTGACTACGAGCAGTACTTC. Translation: CASSLATSGSDYEQYF. The full variable domain, completed using reference TRBV5-1 and TRBJ2-7, is KAGVTQTPRYLIKTRGQQVTLSCSPISGHRSVSWYQQTPGQGLQFLFEYFSETQRNKGNFPGRFSGRQFSNSRSEMNVSTLELGDSALYLCASSLATSGSDYEQYFGPGTRLTVT.

V and J are TRBV5-1 and TRBJ2-3; tentative D call: TRBD1 (6 bases). Between the trimmed V and J ends, which lost 4 bases and 0 bases, there was a span of 12 bases. Germline V lookup: CDR1 SGHRS, CDR2 YFSETQ. The CDR3 runs 15 residues. The DNA of the CDR3 is TGCGCCAGCAGCCTCGGGACACTTAGCACAGATACGCAGTATTTT. Amino acid sequence: CASSLGTLSTDTQYF.

The V call is TRBV11-3, the J call TRBJ1-1, with 7 nucleotides matching TRBD1. J lost 4 bases, V lost 4 bases, and 3 bases had no gene match. CDR3 length: 13 residues. Per germline, CDR1 SGHNT and CDR2 YENEEA. The CDR3 nucleotides read TGTGCCAGCAGCTACCGGGACAGCACTGAAGCTTTCTTT. This translates into CASSYRDSTEAFF.

The chain uses TRBV28 and TRBJ1-1; D is perhaps TRBD1 (5 bases). The length of the CDR3 is 13 residues. Germline V gene sequence: CDR1 MDHEN, CDR2 SYDVKM. V lost 1 base and J 6 bases, leaving 9 bases between the germline ends. CDR3 DNA sequence: TGTGCCAGCAGTTTATTAGGGGCTGCTGAAGCTTTCTTT. It codes for CASSLLGAAEAFF.